This TCR beta chain was sequenced for a study of OX40 agonist ivuxolimab in advanced cancers. Study-level information: Prior anti-PD-1, anti-PD-L1 or anti-CTLA-4 therapy did not bar entry, and 30% to 40% had some.

Clones were read by immunoSEQ multiplex PCR, and TCRdb kept only the in-frame ones, dropping some. The sample includes 60,000 to 75,000 clones, around nine tenths seen only once; the top ten take about 0.9%. Germline-derived CDR1 and CDR2 are SGHTA and FQGNSA. The CDR3 has 17 amino acids. The trim removed 1 base at V and 0 bases at J, leaving 9 bases unmatched. This TCR was sampled from an adult with an advanced solid tumor such as melanoma, head and neck, liver or kidney cancer. The starting material was CD4+ or CD8+ T cells sorted from blood, obtained in a trial of the OX40 agonist ivuxolimab. This sequence joins TRBV7-2 and TRBJ2-7, with 7 bases identical to TRBD1. The CDR3 coding sequence is TGTGCCAGCAGCTTAGAAAAACAGGGGATCCGCTCCTACGAGCAGTACTTC. Its protein product is CASSLEKQGIRSYEQYF.